Listed here are 10 T cell receptor beta chains from one sample, sequenced in a study of metastatic and nonmetastatic thyroid tumors. TCRdb used MiXCR to call clones anew from the PCR reads. Here the sample spans thousands of clones, about 28% being singletons. None of the patients had undergone any treatment ahead of thyroid surgery. Sequencing used tumor tissue. Source of these receptors: a female donor with papillary thyroid cancer or a benign thyroid nodule (not recorded which). Some clones in this sample may be carry-over from other donors' samples.

The chain links TRBV28 to TRBJ2-7; 12 nucleotides line up with TRBD1. Germline values: CDR1 MDHEN, CDR2 SYDVKM. With V trimmed by 6 bases and J by 3 bases, 18 bases remained unmatched. This CDR3 region has 19 residues. CDR3 nucleotides: TGTGCCAGCAGGTTTTCCACCGGGACAGGGGGCGGAAGGGACTACGAGCAGTACTTC. Translation: CASRFSTGTGGGRDYEQYF.

This clone was picked up many times. This chain links TRBV5-1 with TRBJ2-5; 14 positions match TRBD2. V was pared by 3 bases and J by 4 bases, with 5 bases of the junction left unmatched. The CDR3 totals 16 residues. CDR1 and CDR2 from the germline V gene are SGHRS and YFSETQ. The CDR3 sequence is CASSSGTSGSVETQYF. CDR3 sequence (DNA): TGCGCCAGCAGCTCCGGGACTAGCGGGAGTGTAGAGACCCAGTACTTC.

This clone was recorded a few times. The gene calls are TRBV6-1 and TRBJ1-1, with D maybe TRBD1 (6 bases). Germline assignment: CDR1 MNHNS and CDR2 SASEGT. The CDR3 has 14 amino acids. The V gene lost 7 bases and the J gene lost 0 bases, with 12 bases spanning the gap. The CDR3 DNA is TGTGCCAGCATCCCGACAGGTTTGAACACTGAAGCTTTCTTT. Protein product: CASIPTGLNTEAFF.

This clone was found many times. The chain is built from TRBV5-1 and TRBJ1-4; D possibly corresponds to TRBD1 (5 bases). CDR1 and CDR2 (germline): SGHRS, YFSETQ. CDR3 length: 13 amino acids. The germline V and J ends were trimmed by 2 bases and 10 bases, with 12 bases remaining between them. CDR3 DNA sequence: TGCGCCAGCAGCTTTGGGGACCTGGGAAAACTGTTTTTT. This sequence encodes CASSFGDLGKLFF.

The CDR3 here is CASWDRGKNTGELFF. Here the CDR3 DNA reads TGCGCCAGCTGGGACAGGGGGAAGAACACCGGGGAGCTGTTTTTT. This chain links TRBV5-1 with TRBJ2-2; 11 nucleotides line up with TRBD1. The V and J ends lost 7 bases and 1 base, in that order; junction bases with no gene match: 3. The CDR3 totals 15 residues. CDR1 is SGHRS and CDR2 is YFSETQ in the germline V gene.

This clone was observed at least ten times. The same CDR3 also results from other DNA sequences found in this sample. This sequence joins TRBV18 and TRBJ1-5, with D possibly matching TRBD1 (5 bases). Germline-derived CDR1 and CDR2 are KGHSH and LQKENI. The length of the CDR3 is 14 residues. The V end lost 3 bases, the J end lost 1 base, and 7 bases lay between the germline ends. The CDR3 reads CASSPQGSNQPQHF. The CDR3 nucleotides read TGTGCCAGCTCACCGCAGGGAAGCAATCAGCCCCAGCATTTT.

CDR3 sequence (DNA): TGCAGTGCTTCCTCCGGACAGGTCTATGGCTACACCTTC. As protein: CSASSGQVYGYTF. The chain joins TRBV20-1 to TRBJ1-2; the match to TRBD1 covers 7 bases. With 5 bases clipped from V and 4 bases from J, the junction kept 7 bases outside the gene matches. The germline gives CDR1 DFQATT, CDR2 SNEGSKA (reference sequence). The CDR3 loop spans 13 amino acids.

Of note for this clone: The junction departs from the called germline gene at one end, perhaps through a read error. This rearrangement joins TRBV7-3 to TRBJ1-1; possibly TRBD1 for D (5 bases). Germline V CDR1 and CDR2: SGHTA, FQGTGA. The CDR3 contains 14 residues. CDR3 region: CASSLDLGQVEAFF. The CDR3 region has the DNA TGTGCCAGTAGCTTAGATCTGGGGCAGGTCGAAGCTTTCTTT.

Ten or more counts support this clone. The V gene is TRBV7-8, the J gene TRBJ2-1; D uncertain. V was cut by 2 bases and J by 2 bases, with 10 bases left in between. The CDR3 consists of 15 residues. The germline V gene has CDR1 SGHVS and CDR2 FQNEAQ. CDR3 loop: CASSLRGATYNEQFF. CDR3 bases: TGTGCCAGCAGCTTACGCGGAGCTACCTACAATGAGCAGTTCTTC.

There are a few counts of this clone. This chain links TRBV19 with TRBJ1-6; TRBD1 matches 11 bases. The CDR3 spans 16 residues. Unmatched junction bases numbered 7, after V lost 7 bases and J lost 5 bases. The germline CDR1 and CDR2 sequences are LNHDA and SQIVND (reference sequence). The CDR3 DNA sequence: TGTGCCAGTACTCGGACAGGGGGCAGGAATAATTCACCCCTCCACTTT. Translated, it gives CASTRTGGRNNSPLHF.